This T cell receptor (beta chain) was captured by sequencing in a study of post-analysis software for immune sequencing data. Study-wide points: A handful of TRBV segments were significantly more frequent in patients than in controls. TRBV5-6, TRBV5-1 and TRBV20-1 were among these segments. With F measure, samples from one preparation batch clustered together strongly. There was significantly lower normalized Chao1 diversity in multiple sclerosis patients than in controls.

TCR beta cDNA libraries included unique molecular identifiers. T cells numbering about 0.85 to 11 million gave rise to some 500,000 cDNA molecules. MiXCR, run by TCRdb on the PCR reads, gives a single entry per CDR3 protein. The sample holds approximately 730,000 distinct CDR3 sequences, approximately 44% seen once. The CDR3 length is 13 residues. Germline V gene sequence: CDR1 DFQATT, CDR2 SNEGSKA (reference sequence). With regard to this clonotype: The target antigen is unknown.

V usage is TRBV20-1 and J usage is TRBJ2-5, with 7 nucleotides matching TRBD2. The end of the DNA aligns better with TRBJ2-7, so the J call may be wrong. Sequencing was carried out using blood. The source of this sequence is a girl aged 5 to 17 with multiple sclerosis. The CDR3: CSARYGSGVEQYF. The CDR3 region has the DNA TGCAGTGCTAGATATGGGAGCGGGGTCGAGCAGTACTTC.